This T cell receptor beta chain stems from a study of control samples from healthy donors and cancer patients. Method: immunoSEQ multiplex PCR; TCRdb's copy keeps in-frame clones and lacks some. The table has some 150,000 clones, over 85% seen once. The V and J ends lost 3 bases and 0 bases respectively, with 12 bases between them. The CDR3 is 16 residues long. The germline V gene has CDR1 ENHRY and CDR2 SYGVKD. Sequencing used blood. The receptor was isolated from a man in his fifties in good health. The gene calls are TRBV10-3 and TRBJ1-3; perhaps TRBD1 as D (6 bases). The CDR3 sequence is CAISEGGASSGNTIYF. CDR3 DNA: TGTGCCATCAGTGAAGGGGGGGCTAGCTCTGGAAACACCATATATTTT.